This T cell receptor (beta chain) originates from a study of long-term antiretroviral therapy in people with HIV. Broader study findings: Repertoire composition at all time points was dominated by clones that had expanded before ART. It was not possible to obtain data on ART adherence, viral resistance or therapy changes.

Points on this clone: Its antigen is undetermined.

An immunoSEQ assay, version v3.0, was performed at survey level. Clones were sequenced by immunoSEQ multiplex PCR, and TCRdb holds only the in-frame ones, with some missing. The profile shows over 7,000 clones, about four fifths of them singletons. Germline CDR1 reads MDHEN; CDR2 reads SYDVKM. Trimming took off 7 bases at V and 7 bases at J, with 8 bases between the two ends. The CDR3 consists of 11 residues. V usage is TRBV28 and J usage is TRBJ2-1; D remains unclear. The starting material was unsorted PBMCs, obtained 0.1 years after starting antiretroviral therapy. The receptor was isolated from a man aged 35 to 55 with HIV. The CDR3 coding sequence is TGTGCCAGCACCGACTTAAATGAGCAGTTCTTC. Translating gives CASTDLNEQFF.